The entry below describes one T cell receptor (beta chain). Those enrolled, adults aged 18 to 89 years, came from around 24 US areas. CDR3 size: 13 residues. J gave up 6 bases and V 5 bases, and 4 bases lay outside the gene matches. This specimen belongs to a study of blood T cell repertoires in COVID-19. The authors' processing: Reference gene primer amplification yielded estimated nucleated cell counts. Method: immunoSEQ multiplex PCR; TCRdb's copy keeps in-frame clones and lacks some. The D gene and trimming were derived from the DNA, and the V and J assignments and clone size from that table. This table has hundreds of thousands of clones, 90% appearing once.

The TCR sequence derives from a woman aged 18-29 years with acute COVID-19. Sequencing input: PBMCs or T cells enriched from blood (not recorded which). The rearrangement links TRBV12-3 or TRBV12-4 to TRBJ1-5; 7 positions agree with TRBD1. This chain's CDR3 is CASSPGGIQPQHF. As DNA, the CDR3 is TGTGCCAGCAGTCCAGGGGGAATTCAGCCCCAGCATTTT.